This is a list of T cell receptor beta chains from one sample in a study of blood T cell repertoires in COVID-19. The table came from immunoSEQ multiplex PCR; TCRdb's copy has only in-frame clones and leaves some out. The table has about 260,000 clones, less than 90% seen once. Sequenced sample: peripheral blood. These receptors came from a man under 40 with active or convalescent COVID-19. Both conserved end residues are part of each CDR3. The order of the fields is clone size, V gene, J gene, D gene, CDR3 protein, CDR3 DNA. A D gene is named only where the DNA matches it firmly. Size values are once, few and many counts, or a class for expanded clones, and some rows have none.

abundance: once; v_gene: TRBV14; j_gene: TRBJ2-7; d_gene: .; CDR3aa: CASSQVPTFRYEQYF; CDR3nt: TGTGCCAGCAGCCAAGTTCCCACCTTTAGATACGAGCAGTACTTC
abundance: .; v_gene: TRBV3-1/TRBV3-2; j_gene: TRBJ2-2; d_gene: .; CDR3aa: CASSRGINRESGELFF; CDR3nt: TGTGCCAGCAGCCGCGGAATAAACAGGGAGTCCGGGGAGCTGTTTTTT
abundance: .; v_gene: TRBV7-9; j_gene: TRBJ2-3; d_gene: TRBD1; CDR3aa: CASSPRQGEDTDTQYF; CDR3nt: TGTGCCAGCAGCCCCAGACAGGGGGAAGACACAGATACGCAGTATTTT
abundance: .; v_gene: TRBV9; j_gene: TRBJ2-1; d_gene: TRBD1; CDR3aa: CASSPSFRTGLDEQFF; CDR3nt: TGTGCCAGCAGCCCCTCTTTCCGGACAGGGCTCGATGAGCAGTTCTTC
abundance: .; v_gene: TRBV2; j_gene: TRBJ2-1; d_gene: .; CDR3aa: CASSGETTYNEQFF; CDR3nt: TGTGCCAGCAGTGGCGAGACGACATACAATGAGCAGTTCTTC
abundance: .; v_gene: TRBV27; j_gene: TRBJ2-2; d_gene: .; CDR3aa: CASRGSDRFDGELFF; CDR3nt: TGTGCCAGCAGGGGCTCCGACAGGTTTGACGGGGAGCTGTTTTTT
abundance: .; v_gene: TRBV27; j_gene: TRBJ2-2; d_gene: .; CDR3aa: CASSLLAGAGTGELFF; CDR3nt: TGTGCCAGCAGCCTCTTGGCGGGCGCCGGCACCGGGGAGCTGTTTTTT
abundance: .; v_gene: TRBV6-1; j_gene: TRBJ1-4; d_gene: TRBD1; CDR3aa: CASSEPGQGNEKLFF; CDR3nt: TGTGCCAGCAGTGAGCCGGGACAGGGCAATGAAAAACTGTTTTTT
abundance: .; v_gene: TRBV7-3; j_gene: TRBJ2-7; d_gene: TRBD1; CDR3aa: CASSLLGTGYEQYF; CDR3nt: TGTGCCAGCAGCTTACTCGGGACAGGGTACGAGCAGTACTTC
abundance: once; v_gene: TRBV19; j_gene: TRBJ1-5; d_gene: .; CDR3aa: CASSIGGGPNQPQHF; CDR3nt: TGTGCCAGTAGTATAGGGGGGGGCCCCAATCAGCCCCAGCATTTT
abundance: few; v_gene: TRBV19; j_gene: TRBJ1-3; d_gene: TRBD1; CDR3aa: CASSDRQGGSGNTIYF; CDR3nt: TGTGCCAGTAGTGATCGACAGGGGGGCTCTGGAAACACCATATATTTT
abundance: .; v_gene: TRBV7-3; j_gene: TRBJ2-3; d_gene: .; CDR3aa: CASSLVAPGTDTQYF; CDR3nt: TGTGCCAGCAGCTTAGTGGCCCCCGGCACAGATACGCAGTATTTT
abundance: .; v_gene: TRBV4-1; j_gene: TRBJ2-3; d_gene: .; CDR3aa: CASSQDGRFTDTQYF; CDR3nt: TGCGCCAGCAGCCAAGATGGGCGATTCACAGATACGCAGTATTTT
abundance: .; v_gene: TRBV12-3/TRBV12-4; j_gene: TRBJ1-5; d_gene: .; CDR3aa: CASSFRVHQPQHF; CDR3nt: TGTGCCAGCAGTTTCAGGGTTCATCAGCCCCAGCATTTT
abundance: .; v_gene: TRBV4-1; j_gene: TRBJ2-7; d_gene: .; CDR3aa: CASSQVPGLGYEQYF; CDR3nt: TGCGCCAGCAGCCAAGTTCCAGGGTTGGGCTACGAGCAGTACTTC
abundance: once; v_gene: TRBV7-6; j_gene: TRBJ2-3; d_gene: TRBD2; CDR3aa: CASSPLFQRGGATQYF; CDR3nt: TGTGCCAGCAGCCCCCTGTTTCAACGGGGGGGCGCTACGCAGTATTTT
abundance: .; v_gene: TRBV30; j_gene: TRBJ2-5; d_gene: TRBD2; CDR3aa: CAWSVAGVETQYF; CDR3nt: TGTGCCTGGAGTGTGGCGGGGGTGGAGACCCAGTACTTC
abundance: .; v_gene: TRBV11-3; j_gene: TRBJ2-2; d_gene: TRBD1; CDR3aa: CASSSSPGQGNTGELFF; CDR3nt: TGTGCCAGCAGCTCAAGCCCGGGACAGGGAAACACCGGGGAGCTGTTTTTT
abundance: .; v_gene: TRBV4-2; j_gene: TRBJ2-2; d_gene: .; CDR3aa: CASSQDTRNTGELFF; CDR3nt: TGTGCCAGCAGCCAAGATACCAGGAACACCGGGGAGCTGTTTTTT
abundance: many; v_gene: TRBV5-1; j_gene: TRBJ2-1; d_gene: TRBD2; CDR3aa: CASSLGASGGYNEQFF; CDR3nt: TGCGCCAGCAGCTTGGGTGCTAGCGGGGGTTACAATGAGCAGTTCTTC
abundance: .; v_gene: TRBV5-4; j_gene: TRBJ2-7; d_gene: TRBD1; CDR3aa: CASSLRDRAYEQYF; CDR3nt: TGTGCCAGCAGCTTGAGGGACAGGGCCTACGAGCAGTACTTC
abundance: .; v_gene: TRBV14; j_gene: TRBJ1-1; d_gene: .; CDR3aa: CASSQEFRTEAFF; CDR3nt: TGTGCCAGCAGCCAAGAGTTTCGTACTGAAGCTTTCTTT
abundance: .; v_gene: TRBV25-1; j_gene: TRBJ1-4; d_gene: .; CDR3aa: CASIETGLNEKLFF; CDR3nt: TGTGCCAGCATTGAGACAGGACTTAATGAAAAACTGTTTTTT
abundance: .; v_gene: TRBV30; j_gene: TRBJ1-2; d_gene: .; CDR3aa: CAWGTNYGYTF; CDR3nt: TGTGCCTGGGGCACTAACTATGGCTACACCTTC
abundance: .; v_gene: TRBV6-1; j_gene: TRBJ2-7; d_gene: TRBD2; CDR3aa: CASSEEGLVAGGSSYEQYF; CDR3nt: TGTGCCAGCAGTGAAGAGGGGCTGGTAGCGGGGGGGTCCTCCTACGAGCAGTACTTC
abundance: .; v_gene: TRBV27; j_gene: TRBJ1-2; d_gene: TRBD1; CDR3aa: CASSPTGDLYGYTF; CDR3nt: TGTGCCAGCAGCCCGACAGGGGACCTCTATGGCTACACCTTC
abundance: .; v_gene: TRBV18; j_gene: TRBJ2-3; d_gene: .; CDR3aa: CASSPNGREDTQYF; CDR3nt: TGTGCCAGCTCACCGAACGGGCGGGAAGATACGCAGTATTTT
abundance: .; v_gene: TRBV9; j_gene: TRBJ1-3; d_gene: .; CDR3aa: CASGQEGNTIYF; CDR3nt: TGTGCCAGCGGGCAGGAAGGAAACACCATATATTTT